This T cell receptor (beta chain) was sequenced during a study of human T cells and chemical hapten exposure. Overall study: It was small differences in pooled library volume that mainly caused per-sample TCR yields to vary. General study findings and limits: TCRs above 1 in 1000 frequency stayed constant with DPC sensitization.

The time point is: healthy volunteer bleed at 2 weeks. Total RNA was isolated from unfractionated whole blood. The V and J ends lost 3 bases and 9 bases respectively, with 23 bases between them. The CDR3 extends over 16 amino acids. The germline CDR1 and CDR2 sequences are SEHNR and FQNEAQ (reference sequence). This clonotype was counted many times. Its antigen is still unknown. The library labeled individual cDNA molecules by adding unique molecular identifiers to them. Original processing methods: TCR counts had a median of around 94,000 per sample and spanned 23,224 to 690,600. TCRdb recomputed calls from the RACE reads with MiXCR, one row per CDR3 protein. The V and J calls come from TCRdb's annotation, not from the publication. The sample has some 46,000 distinct CDR3 sequences, about 4.5% seen once.

The chain carries TRBV7-9 and TRBJ2-5; no definite D call. What was sequenced was whole blood. The sequence was obtained from a female donor in good health. Some clones in this sample may be carry-over from other donors' samples. CDR3 region: CASSFPRSRTQSAQYF. CDR3 bases: TGTGCCAGCAGCTTCCCCCGATCAAGGACCCAGTCGGCCCAGTACTTC.